This TCR beta chain came from a study of early T cells in non-severe SARS-CoV-2 infection. The overall study: The study sequenced bulk RNA from unsorted whole blood, with chains unpaired.

The germline V gene has CDR1 MNHEY and CDR2 SMNVEV (reference sequence). The CDR3 sequence is 15 residues long. V lost 2 bases to trimming and J lost 0 bases, with 9 bases between them. Individual cDNA molecules carried attached unique molecular identifiers. TCRdb used MiXCR to reprocess the 5' RACE reads, holding one entry per CDR3 protein. This table holds about 64,000 distinct CDR3 sequences, roughly 12% found once. This clonotype was seen more than once but under ten times. This chain links TRBV27 with TRBJ2-3, with unresolved D. The input for sequencing was whole blood, taken at baseline. The receptor comes from an adult who was a healthcare worker with PCR-confirmed SARS-CoV-2 infection or an uninfected control (not recorded which). The CDR3 nucleotides read TGTGCCAGCAGTTTAGGAGAGCCTAGCACAGATACGCAGTATTTT. Translating it yields CASSLGEPSTDTQYF.